The rows below give T cell receptor beta chains drawn from one sample of a study of blood T cell repertoires in COVID-19. Here immunoSEQ multiplex PCR was the method, and the copy in TCRdb shows in-frame clones only, minus some. The table shows 50,000 to 75,000 clones, with 79% occurring only once. The sequenced sample consisted of peripheral blood. These receptors were collected from a man aged 60 to 75 with acute or convalescent COVID-19. Both conserved end residues are part of each CDR3. The D gene is left open where the match is weak. Clone sizes are given selectively: once, few, many, or a class where the clone is expanded.

d_gene: -
j_gene: TRBJ1-2
abundance: -
v_gene: TRBV2
CDR3aa: CASSELEKSVYGYTF
CDR3nt: TGTGCCAGCAGTGAGTTGGAGAAGTCGGTCTATGGCTACACCTTC

d_gene: -
j_gene: TRBJ1-1
abundance: -
v_gene: TRBV30
CDR3aa: CAWSVFKGLEAFF
CDR3nt: TGTGCCTGGAGTGTATTCAAAGGACTTGAAGCTTTCTTT

d_gene: -
j_gene: TRBJ1-1
abundance: -
v_gene: TRBV28
CDR3aa: CASSRGIIGTEAFF
CDR3nt: TGTGCCAGCAGCCGCGGGATAATAGGCACTGAAGCTTTCTTT

d_gene: -
j_gene: TRBJ2-3
abundance: -
v_gene: TRBV10-3
CDR3aa: CAISELGRDTQYF
CDR3nt: TGTGCCATCAGTGAGCTGGGCCGGGATACGCAGTATTTT

d_gene: -
j_gene: TRBJ2-7
abundance: few
v_gene: TRBV27
CDR3aa: CASNVQGFREQYF
CDR3nt: TGTGCCAGCAACGTACAGGGTTTCAGGGAGCAGTACTTC

d_gene: -
j_gene: TRBJ1-2
abundance: -
v_gene: TRBV7-3
CDR3aa: CASSLGGDYGYTF
CDR3nt: TGTGCCAGCAGCTTAGGGGGGGACTATGGCTACACCTTC

d_gene: -
j_gene: TRBJ1-2
abundance: -
v_gene: TRBV3-1/TRBV3-2
CDR3aa: CASSPLTSYGYTF
CDR3nt: TGTGCCAGCAGCCCATTAACTAGCTATGGCTACACCTTC

d_gene: TRBD2
j_gene: TRBJ2-2
abundance: -
v_gene: TRBV6-5
CDR3aa: CASKIAGGHTGELFF
CDR3nt: TGTGCCAGCAAAATAGCGGGAGGACACACCGGGGAGCTGTTTTTT

d_gene: TRBD2
j_gene: TRBJ2-1
abundance: -
v_gene: TRBV7-9
CDR3aa: CASTRLAGGPNEQFF
CDR3nt: TGTGCCAGCACCCGACTAGCGGGAGGGCCCAATGAGCAGTTCTTC

d_gene: -
j_gene: TRBJ1-2
abundance: -
v_gene: TRBV5-5
CDR3aa: CASSFGSSFYGYTF
CDR3nt: TGTGCCAGCAGCTTTGGGAGTAGCTTCTATGGCTACACCTTC

d_gene: TRBD2
j_gene: TRBJ2-5
abundance: -
v_gene: TRBV5-1
CDR3aa: CASSFETGTSQETQYF
CDR3nt: TGCGCCAGCAGCTTTGAGACCGGGACTAGCCAAGAGACCCAGTACTTC

d_gene: -
j_gene: TRBJ2-1
abundance: once
v_gene: TRBV9
CDR3aa: CASSVDRSYNEQFF
CDR3nt: TGTGCCAGCAGCGTAGACAGGTCCTACAATGAGCAGTTCTTC

d_gene: TRBD2
j_gene: TRBJ2-1
abundance: -
v_gene: TRBV28
CDR3aa: CATRRDYTNNEQFF
CDR3nt: TGTGCCACCCGCCGGGACTATACTAACAATGAGCAGTTCTTC

d_gene: -
j_gene: TRBJ1-5
abundance: -
v_gene: TRBV19
CDR3aa: CASSRRDIYQPQHF
CDR3nt: TGTGCCAGTAGTAGACGGGATATCTATCAGCCCCAGCATTTT

d_gene: -
j_gene: TRBJ2-2
abundance: few
v_gene: TRBV27
CDR3aa: CASSLLPTGFHTGELFF
CDR3nt: TGTGCCAGCAGTTTACTACCAACAGGGTTTCACACCGGGGAGCTGTTTTTT

d_gene: TRBD1
j_gene: TRBJ1-1
abundance: -
v_gene: TRBV12-5
CDR3aa: CATRPGQGLVGVAFF
CDR3nt: TGTGCTACTCGTCCGGGACAGGGGCTCGTAGGGGTAGCTTTCTTT

d_gene: TRBD1
j_gene: TRBJ2-1
abundance: -
v_gene: TRBV3-1/TRBV3-2
CDR3aa: CASSPRDSLGNEQFF
CDR3nt: TGTGCCAGCAGCCCCCGGGACAGCCTAGGCAATGAGCAGTTCTTC

d_gene: TRBD1
j_gene: TRBJ2-5
abundance: -
v_gene: TRBV7-8
CDR3aa: CASTYNRGRGETQYF
CDR3nt: TGTGCCAGCACATACAACAGGGGGCGCGGGGAGACCCAGTACTTC

d_gene: -
j_gene: TRBJ2-1
abundance: -
v_gene: TRBV4-2
CDR3aa: CASSSRVDNEQFF
CDR3nt: TGTGCCAGCAGCTCCCGGGTGGACAATGAGCAGTTCTTC

d_gene: TRBD1
j_gene: TRBJ2-1
abundance: -
v_gene: TRBV15
CDR3aa: CATSRDRGRSAHEQFF
CDR3nt: TGTGCCACCAGCAGAGACAGGGGGCGGTCAGCCCATGAGCAGTTCTTC

d_gene: TRBD1
j_gene: TRBJ1-5
abundance: -
v_gene: TRBV7-2
CDR3aa: CASSPGQGTYGNQPQHF
CDR3nt: TGTGCCAGCAGCCCGGGACAGGGGACGTATGGCAATCAGCCCCAGCATTTT

d_gene: -
j_gene: TRBJ2-5
abundance: -
v_gene: TRBV12-3/TRBV12-4
CDR3aa: CASMGLQETQYF
CDR3nt: TGTGCCAGCATGGGACTTCAAGAGACCCAGTACTTC

d_gene: -
j_gene: TRBJ1-1
abundance: -
v_gene: TRBV29-1
CDR3aa: CSVEDRTRKAFF
CDR3nt: TGCAGCGTTGAAGATCGAACAAGAAAGGCTTTCTTT

d_gene: -
j_gene: TRBJ2-2
abundance: -
v_gene: TRBV9
CDR3aa: CASSGGDSFTGELFF
CDR3nt: TGTGCCAGCAGCGGGGGGGACAGCTTCACCGGGGAGCTGTTTTTT

d_gene: -
j_gene: TRBJ1-5
abundance: -
v_gene: TRBV18
CDR3aa: CASSPFSNQPQHF
CDR3nt: TGTGCCAGCTCCCCCTTTAGCAATCAGCCCCAGCATTTT

d_gene: TRBD1
j_gene: TRBJ1-6
abundance: once
v_gene: TRBV27
CDR3aa: CASMFLPGTGHRNSPLHF
CDR3nt: TGTGCCAGCATGTTTTTGCCCGGGACAGGGCATCGGAATTCACCCCTCCACTTT

d_gene: -
j_gene: TRBJ2-1
abundance: -
v_gene: TRBV7-8
CDR3aa: CASSPWAGYNEQFF
CDR3nt: TGTGCCAGCAGCCCCTGGGCTGGCTACAATGAGCAGTTCTTC

d_gene: -
j_gene: TRBJ2-3
abundance: few
v_gene: TRBV5-4
CDR3aa: CASSPDRGATDTQYF
CDR3nt: TGTGCCAGCAGCCCGGACCGGGGGGCCACAGATACGCAGTATTTT

d_gene: -
j_gene: TRBJ1-1
abundance: -
v_gene: TRBV29-1
CDR3aa: CSGTGGGAMNTEAFF
CDR3nt: TGCAGTGGGACGGGTGGCGGGGCCATGAACACTGAAGCTTTCTTT

d_gene: TRBD2
j_gene: TRBJ2-3
abundance: -
v_gene: TRBV15
CDR3aa: CATSGAGYADTQYF
CDR3nt: TGTGCCACCAGCGGAGCGGGATATGCAGATACGCAGTATTTT

d_gene: TRBD2
j_gene: TRBJ2-1
abundance: -
v_gene: TRBV11-3
CDR3aa: CASSPNGAGVRNEQFF
CDR3nt: TGTGCCAGCAGCCCGAATGGAGCGGGAGTGAGGAATGAGCAGTTCTTC

d_gene: TRBD1
j_gene: TRBJ1-2
abundance: few
v_gene: TRBV7-9
CDR3aa: CASSPGQGDYGYTF
CDR3nt: TGTGCCAGCAGCCCGGGACAGGGTGATTATGGCTACACCTTC

d_gene: -
j_gene: TRBJ1-2
abundance: -
v_gene: TRBV12-3/TRBV12-4
CDR3aa: CASGVGRDYGYTF
CDR3nt: TGTGCCAGCGGGGTCGGCAGGGACTATGGCTACACCTTC

d_gene: -
j_gene: TRBJ2-7
abundance: -
v_gene: TRBV6-5
CDR3aa: CASRTGGHEQYF
CDR3nt: TGTGCCAGCAGGACGGGGGGCCACGAGCAGTACTTC

d_gene: TRBD1
j_gene: TRBJ1-1
abundance: -
v_gene: TRBV6-1
CDR3aa: CASGDRDEAFF
CDR3nt: TGTGCCAGCGGTGACAGGGATGAAGCTTTCTTT

d_gene: -
j_gene: TRBJ2-7
abundance: -
v_gene: TRBV7-9
CDR3aa: CASTEWGIYEQYF
CDR3nt: TGTGCCAGCACGGAGTGGGGCATCTACGAGCAGTACTTC

d_gene: -
j_gene: TRBJ2-5
abundance: -
v_gene: TRBV7-8
CDR3aa: CASAFASGEMGTQYF
CDR3nt: TGTGCCAGTGCCTTCGCTTCGGGAGAGATGGGGACCCAGTACTTC

d_gene: TRBD2
j_gene: TRBJ2-1
abundance: -
v_gene: TRBV2
CDR3aa: CASSVGSGRLHNEQFF
CDR3nt: TGTGCCAGCAGTGTGGGTAGCGGGAGGTTACACAATGAGCAGTTCTTC

d_gene: -
j_gene: TRBJ2-6
abundance: -
v_gene: TRBV19
CDR3aa: CASSIRPKTGLLSGANVLTF
CDR3nt: TGTGCCAGTAGTATCAGACCGAAGACAGGCCTCCTCTCTGGGGCCAACGTCCTGACTTTC

d_gene: -
j_gene: TRBJ1-1
abundance: once
v_gene: TRBV9
CDR3aa: CASSVTTGGTEAFF
CDR3nt: TGTGCCAGCAGCGTAACAACAGGTGGGACTGAAGCTTTCTTT

d_gene: TRBD1
j_gene: TRBJ1-1
abundance: -
v_gene: TRBV13
CDR3aa: CASSLAVRGAEAFF
CDR3nt: TGTGCCAGCAGCTTAGCCGTCAGGGGGGCTGAAGCTTTCTTT

d_gene: -
j_gene: TRBJ2-3
abundance: -
v_gene: TRBV5-8
CDR3aa: CASSRIVNAGTDTQYF
CDR3nt: TGTGCCAGCAGCCGGATCGTGAACGCGGGCACAGATACGCAGTATTTT

d_gene: -
j_gene: TRBJ1-6
abundance: -
v_gene: TRBV4-2
CDR3aa: CASKVGQSSYNSPLHF
CDR3nt: TGTGCCAGCAAGGTGGGACAAAGCTCCTATAATTCACCCCTCCACTTT

d_gene: TRBD1
j_gene: TRBJ1-1
abundance: -
v_gene: TRBV27
CDR3aa: CASSYQGAQNTEAFF
CDR3nt: TGTGCCAGCAGTTATCAGGGGGCCCAGAACACTGAAGCTTTCTTT

d_gene: -
j_gene: TRBJ1-1
abundance: once
v_gene: TRBV19
CDR3aa: CASRKPPGRTEAFF
CDR3nt: TGTGCCAGTAGAAAACCACCAGGGAGGACTGAAGCTTTCTTT

d_gene: TRBD1
j_gene: TRBJ1-3
abundance: -
v_gene: TRBV9
CDR3aa: CASSVYPGQAHASSGNTIYF
CDR3nt: TGTGCCAGCAGCGTATACCCCGGACAGGCTCACGCTAGCTCTGGAAACACCATATATTTT

d_gene: TRBD2
j_gene: TRBJ2-1
abundance: -
v_gene: TRBV5-1
CDR3aa: CASKAGTNNEQFF
CDR3nt: TGCGCCAGCAAGGCCGGGACTAACAATGAGCAGTTCTTC

d_gene: TRBD2
j_gene: TRBJ2-3
abundance: -
v_gene: TRBV24-1
CDR3aa: CATSDRSGLAGYTDTQYF
CDR3nt: TGTGCCACCAGTGACCGATCTGGACTAGCGGGATACACAGATACGCAGTATTTT

d_gene: TRBD1
j_gene: TRBJ1-2
abundance: once
v_gene: TRBV28
CDR3aa: CASSQGQGEYGYTF
CDR3nt: TGTGCCAGCAGTCAAGGACAGGGGGAATATGGCTACACCTTC

d_gene: -
j_gene: TRBJ1-5
abundance: medium-sized
v_gene: TRBV7-2
CDR3aa: CASSLGRSQPQHF
CDR3nt: TGTGCCAGCAGCTTAGGCAGGTCTCAGCCCCAGCATTTT

d_gene: -
j_gene: TRBJ1-2
abundance: few
v_gene: TRBV19
CDR3aa: CASRLQGAHGYTF
CDR3nt: TGTGCCAGTAGGCTACAGGGTGCCCATGGCTACACCTTC

d_gene: -
j_gene: TRBJ1-5
abundance: -
v_gene: TRBV30
CDR3aa: CAWTGESGNQPQHF
CDR3nt: TGTGCCTGGACCGGGGAAAGTGGCAATCAGCCCCAGCATTTT

d_gene: -
j_gene: TRBJ2-1
abundance: few
v_gene: TRBV7-2
CDR3aa: CASSLSGASSYNEQFF
CDR3nt: TGTGCCAGCAGCTTATCAGGGGCTAGCTCCTACAATGAGCAGTTCTTC

d_gene: -
j_gene: TRBJ1-4
abundance: -
v_gene: TRBV3-1/TRBV3-2
CDR3aa: CASSQEGVKEKLFF
CDR3nt: TGTGCCAGCAGCCAAGAAGGGGTTAAGGAAAAACTGTTTTTT

d_gene: TRBD2
j_gene: TRBJ2-7
abundance: -
v_gene: TRBV4-1
CDR3aa: CASSQSGLAFTYEQYF
CDR3nt: TGCGCCAGCAGCCAAAGCGGACTAGCGTTCACCTACGAGCAGTACTTC

d_gene: -
j_gene: TRBJ1-3
abundance: -
v_gene: TRBV5-1
CDR3aa: CASSLSQALGNTIYF
CDR3nt: TGCGCCAGCAGCTTGTCCCAGGCCCTGGGAAACACCATATATTTT